The T cell receptor beta chain under discussion was sequenced for a study of type 1 regulatory T cells. On the study more broadly: This in vitro CD4 product, T-allo10, is enriched for Tr1 cells and alloantigen-specific.

The CDR3 covers 13 residues. Germline trimming cut 10 bases from V and 2 bases from J; bases unmatched to any gene: 8. CDR1 ENHRY and CDR2 SYGVKD come from the germline V gene. TCRdb used MiXCR to reprocess the reads, holding one entry per CDR3 protein. The repertoire holds fewer than 75,000 distinct CDR3 sequences, about 50% seen once, with about 2.1% in the top ten. This clonotype occurred a few times. Its antigen is still unknown. The sequence was obtained from a human donor in good health. Sequenced: cultured non-Tr1 T cells, either the whole culture or a sorted T cell fraction (not recorded which). The J gene is TRBJ2-7, the V gene TRBV10-3, with 7 bases identical to TRBD1. The CDR3: CATTDRDPYEQYF. The CDR3, as DNA: TGTGCCACCACAGACAGGGACCCCTACGAGCAGTACTTC.